This T cell receptor (beta chain) is drawn from a study of T-cell memory formation after mild COVID-19 (dated by TCRdb to 2020 to 2023). Background for the entire study: TCR sequence clusters from the two donors were found to be largely donor specific. In a couple of donors, T-cell clones that expanded and contracted after mild COVID-19 were followed by sequencing TCRalpha and TCRbeta repertoires longitudinally. Two young, previously healthy adult volunteers, one female and one male, were included in the cohort.

Reading from cysteine to phenylalanine, the CDR3 counts 15 amino acids. Only the CDR3 DNA stays, 45 bases, in frame from base 1. CDR1 MNHNY and CDR2 SVGAGI were looked up in the germline V gene (reference sequence). The germline ends are 14 bases apart after V is trimmed by 4 bases and J by 4 bases. This clonotype was picked up a small number of times. Its recognized antigen is unknown. Base qualities are not recorded, but no much larger clone differs from it by a single base. Broad study findings and their caveats: Balanced CD4/CD8 phenotypes were observed for clones contracting from day 15 to 85, whereas a bias towards CD4+ was observed for a second wave of clones expanding from day 15 to 37. Contracting CD4+ clones turned up mainly in the CM and EM memory subsets, whereas EMRA was where CD8+ clones were enriched. Some responding clones were found in pre-infection memory, which suggests that pre-existing cross-reactive memory T cells took part in the SARS-CoV-2 response. The second-wave clones that peaked on day 37 were not confirmed to be SARS-CoV-2 specific. The study covered only a couple of mild cases, and larger cohorts including severe cases with pre-infection samples were considered necessary.

Sequencing instrument: Illumina NovaSeq 6000. TCRalpha and TCRbeta cDNA libraries were constructed by 5'RACE with constant-segment primers, with sample barcodes and unique molecular identifiers being introduced. Trizol reagent was used to extract RNA from every sample. Amplification of the libraries took two PCR steps, and the second step added a second sample barcode plus Illumina TruSeq adapters. Libraries were sequenced on an Illumina NovaSeq with 2 x 150 bp paired-end reads. Regarding the original processing steps: Reads were demultiplexed and collapsed into UMI-guided consensus sequences with migec v1.2.7. Using mixcr v2.1.11, UMI consensuses were aligned to TRA and TRB V and J templates and then assembled into clonotypes. Clonotypes were classified as expanded or contracted when called significant by both edgeR and NoisET, with noise models trained on biological replicates. For edgeR calls, the thresholds were a false discovery rate-adjusted p below 0.01 and a log2 fold-change of 1. As an exploratory analysis of dynamics, max-normalized trajectories of the 1000 most abundant clonotypes were examined with PCA combined with hierarchical clustering. Separately sequenced CD4+ and CD8+ repertoires were used to assign a CD4 or CD8 phenotype to each responding clone. TCRdb reran the public reads through fastp at Q25 and MiXCR, keeping productive beta chains. Identical CDR3 protein sequences are pooled into one entry, listed with their most common genes and DNA. The V and J calls were not made by the authors but by TCRdb's processing. The sample table records more than 85,000 distinct CDR3 sequences; around 10% of these occur just once. Around 39% of the sample is in the top ten clones.

Ficoll-Paque density gradient centrifugation was used to isolate PBMCs. This chain joins TRBV6-6 to TRBJ1-5, and possibly TRBD1, on 6 matching bases. Sequenced: PBMCs or a T cell subset sorted from them (not recorded which). This TCR was recovered from a man aged 18 to 30 who had mild COVID-19 (a few samples of this study predate the infection). The sample titles of this study are shuffled in the database, so cell type and time point are left out; the donor was told from shared clones. The nucleotides are TGTGCCAGCAGTTCGACAGGTGGAGGGAATCAGCCCCAGCATTTT. It encodes CASSSTGGGNQPQHF.